This T cell receptor beta chain was recovered during a study of T cell responses to AZD1222 COVID-19 vaccine. A word on this clone: The target antigen is unknown.

Only in-frame clones appear in the TCRdb table, and some are missing; sequencing was by immunoSEQ multiplex PCR. Of 150,000 to 200,000 clones in the sample, roughly nine tenths were seen once. Findings of the study overall: Nearly half of spike-specific TCRs reportedly target variant regions that are unmutated in the B.1.351 and B.1.1.7 variants. Clonal diversity was possibly underestimated, and white British individuals and females predominated among donors.

The source was peripheral blood, collected on day 0 of MenACWY control vaccination. This receptor was taken from an adult in good health.

DNA of the CDR3: TGTGCCAGCAGCTCGACTAGCGGGAGCACAGATACGCAGTATTTT. Protein: CASSSTSGSTDTQYF. The rearrangement uses TRBV5-4 and TRBJ2-3; 10 positions match TRBD2. Germline values: CDR1 SGHNT, CDR2 YYREEE (reference sequence). This CDR3 has 15 residues. Losses at the gene ends were 3 bases for V and 0 bases for J; bases not matched to a gene: 1.